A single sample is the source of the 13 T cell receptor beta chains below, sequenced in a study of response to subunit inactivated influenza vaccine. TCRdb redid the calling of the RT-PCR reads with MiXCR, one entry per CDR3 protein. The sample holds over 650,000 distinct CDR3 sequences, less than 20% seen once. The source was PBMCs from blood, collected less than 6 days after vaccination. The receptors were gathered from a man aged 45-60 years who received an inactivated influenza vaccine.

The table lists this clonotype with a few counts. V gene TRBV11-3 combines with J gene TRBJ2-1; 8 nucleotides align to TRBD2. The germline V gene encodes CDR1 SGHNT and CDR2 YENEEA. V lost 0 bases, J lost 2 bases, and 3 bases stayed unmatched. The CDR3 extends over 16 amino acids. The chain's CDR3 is CASSLERSGTYNEQFF. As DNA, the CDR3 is TGTGCCAGCAGCTTAGAACGTAGCGGGACCTACAATGAGCAGTTCTTC.

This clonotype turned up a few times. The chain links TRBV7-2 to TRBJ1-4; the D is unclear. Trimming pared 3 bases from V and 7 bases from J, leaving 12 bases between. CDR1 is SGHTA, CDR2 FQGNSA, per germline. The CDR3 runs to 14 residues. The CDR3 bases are TGTGCCAGCAGCTTCCTCGCAAATGTTGAAAAACTGTTTTTT. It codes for CASSFLANVEKLFF. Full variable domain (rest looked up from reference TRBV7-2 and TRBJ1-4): GAGVSQSPSNKVTEKGKDVELRCDPISGHTALYWYRQSLGQGLEFLIYFQGNSAPDKSGLPSDRFSAERTGGSVSTLTIQRTQQEDSAVYLCASSFLANVEKLFFGSGTQLSVL.

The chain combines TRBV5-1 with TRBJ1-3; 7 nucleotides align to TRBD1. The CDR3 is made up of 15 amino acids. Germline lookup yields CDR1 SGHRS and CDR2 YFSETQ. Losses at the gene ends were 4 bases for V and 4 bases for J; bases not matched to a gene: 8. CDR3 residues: CASSLRQGSGNTIYF. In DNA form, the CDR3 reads TGCGCCAGCAGCCTGAGACAGGGATCGGGAAACACCATATATTTT.

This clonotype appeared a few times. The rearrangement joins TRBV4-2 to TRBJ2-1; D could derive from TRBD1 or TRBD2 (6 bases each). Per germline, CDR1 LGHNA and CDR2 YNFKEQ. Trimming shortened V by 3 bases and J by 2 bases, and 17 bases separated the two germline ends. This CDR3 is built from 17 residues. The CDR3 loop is CASSQYYGGLTYNEQFF. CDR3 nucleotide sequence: TGTGCCAGCAGCCAGTATTACGGGGGCCTGACCTACAATGAGCAGTTCTTC.

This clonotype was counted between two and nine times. DNA of the CDR3: TGCGCCAGCAGCTTGGTTACGGACTACACCGGGGAGCTGTTTTTT. Residues: CASSLVTDYTGELFF. The genes are TRBV5-1 and TRBJ2-2; TRBD2 is a possible D gene (5 bases). CDR3 size: 15 residues. Looked up from germline, CDR1 is SGHRS and CDR2 is YFSETQ. The V end was cut by 0 bases, the J end by 3 bases, with 9 bases between.

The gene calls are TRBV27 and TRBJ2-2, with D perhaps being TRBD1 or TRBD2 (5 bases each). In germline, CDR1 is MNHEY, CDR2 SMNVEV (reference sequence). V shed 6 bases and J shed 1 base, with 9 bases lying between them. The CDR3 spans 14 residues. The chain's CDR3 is CASRWDVNTGELFF. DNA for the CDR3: TGTGCCAGCAGATGGGACGTGAACACCGGGGAGCTGTTTTTT.

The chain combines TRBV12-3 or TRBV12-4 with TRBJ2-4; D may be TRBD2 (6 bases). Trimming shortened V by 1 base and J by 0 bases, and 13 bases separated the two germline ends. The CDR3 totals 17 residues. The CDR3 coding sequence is TGTGCCAGCAGTTTAGGGTTCGGGGGAATAGCCAAAAACATTCAGTACTTC. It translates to CASSLGFGGIAKNIQYF.

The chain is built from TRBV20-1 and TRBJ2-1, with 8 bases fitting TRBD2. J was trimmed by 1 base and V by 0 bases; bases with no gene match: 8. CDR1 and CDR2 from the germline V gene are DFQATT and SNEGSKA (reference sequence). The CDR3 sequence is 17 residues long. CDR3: CSARDTSGSLSYNEQFF. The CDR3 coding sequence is TGCAGTGCTAGAGATACGAGCGGGAGCCTTTCCTACAATGAGCAGTTCTTC.

The CDR3 nucleotides are TGTGCCAGCAGCACTACGGGGGTTGGCTACACCTTC. It specifies CASSTTGVGYTF. V usage is TRBV2 and J usage is TRBJ1-2, with a possible D match to TRBD1 (5 bases). CDR1 is SNHLY and CDR2 is FYNNEI in the germline V gene. V was pared by 6 bases and J by 7 bases, with 12 bases between. The CDR3 is 12 residues long.

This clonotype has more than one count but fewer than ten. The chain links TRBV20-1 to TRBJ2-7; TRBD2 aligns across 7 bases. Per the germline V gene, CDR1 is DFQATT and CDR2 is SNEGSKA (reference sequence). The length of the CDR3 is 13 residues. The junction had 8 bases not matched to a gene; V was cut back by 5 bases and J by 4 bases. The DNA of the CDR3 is TGCAGTGCTGGAGGGACTACCCCTTACGAGCAGTACTTC. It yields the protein CSAGGTTPYEQYF.

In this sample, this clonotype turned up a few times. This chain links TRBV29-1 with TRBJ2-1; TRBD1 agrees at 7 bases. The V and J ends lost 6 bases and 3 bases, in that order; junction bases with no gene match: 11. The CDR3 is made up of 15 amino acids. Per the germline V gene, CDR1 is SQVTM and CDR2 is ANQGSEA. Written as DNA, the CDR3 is TGCAGCGTCCCCCGACAGGGAAGGGGCTACAATGAGCAGTTCTTC. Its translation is CSVPRQGRGYNEQFF.

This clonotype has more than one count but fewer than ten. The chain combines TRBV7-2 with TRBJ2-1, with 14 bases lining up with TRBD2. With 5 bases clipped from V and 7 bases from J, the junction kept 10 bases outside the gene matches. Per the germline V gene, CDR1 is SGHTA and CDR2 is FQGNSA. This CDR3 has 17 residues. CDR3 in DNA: TGTGCCAGCAGCATACTAGGACTAGCGGGGGGATGGAATGAGCAGTTCTTC. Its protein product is CASSILGLAGGWNEQFF.

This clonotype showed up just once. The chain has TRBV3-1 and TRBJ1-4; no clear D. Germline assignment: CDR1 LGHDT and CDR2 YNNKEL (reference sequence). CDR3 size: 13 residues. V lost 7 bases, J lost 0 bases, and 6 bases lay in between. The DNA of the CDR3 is TGTGCCAGCAAGAAATCAACTAATGAAAAACTGTTTTTT. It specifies CASKKSTNEKLFF.